This T cell receptor beta chain was sequenced during a study of TIL therapy for anti-PD-1-resistant metastatic lung cancer. Regarding the study as a whole: This highly selected cohort may not generalize to typical lung cancer patients. The baseline peripheral repertoire was partially replaced by infused TIL clonotypes that later decayed.

J lost 7 bases, V lost 3 bases, and 17 bases had no gene match. The germline CDR1 and CDR2 sequences are SEHNR and FQNEAQ (reference sequence). The CDR3 runs to 18 residues. The immunoSEQ assay was v3. Data came from immunoSEQ multiplex PCR; TCRdb stores just in-frame clones and leaves some out. The profile shows more than 55,000 clones, about 81% of them singletons. Note on this clone: Its antigen is not known.

The sample's time point: pre-treatment sample, taken before nivolumab and TIL therapy. The clonotype comes from a person aged 25-80 years with non-small cell lung cancer. The genes are TRBV7-9 and TRBJ2-2; 7 nucleotides agree with TRBD2. The source was blood, collected at baseline. The DNA of the CDR3 is TGTGCCAGCAGCTTCCTAATCCTCGGCGGGAGTTCTGACGGGGAGCTGTTTTTT. Translation gives CASSFLILGGSSDGELFF.